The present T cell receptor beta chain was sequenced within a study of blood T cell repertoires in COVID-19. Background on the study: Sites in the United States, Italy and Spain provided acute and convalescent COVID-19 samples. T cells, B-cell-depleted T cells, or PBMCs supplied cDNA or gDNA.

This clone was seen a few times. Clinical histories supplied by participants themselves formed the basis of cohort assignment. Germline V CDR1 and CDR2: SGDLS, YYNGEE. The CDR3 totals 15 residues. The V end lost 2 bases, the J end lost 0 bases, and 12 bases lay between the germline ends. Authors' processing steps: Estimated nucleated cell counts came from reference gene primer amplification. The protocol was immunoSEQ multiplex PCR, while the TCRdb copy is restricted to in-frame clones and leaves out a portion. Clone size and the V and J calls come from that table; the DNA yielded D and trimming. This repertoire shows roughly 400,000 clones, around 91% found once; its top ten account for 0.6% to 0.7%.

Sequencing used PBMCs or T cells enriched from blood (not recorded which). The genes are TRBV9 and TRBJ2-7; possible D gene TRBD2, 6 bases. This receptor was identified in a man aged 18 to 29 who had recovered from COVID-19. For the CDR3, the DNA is TGTGCCAGCAGCGTTACGCCGACTAGCTCCTACGAGCAGTACTTC. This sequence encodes CASSVTPTSSYEQYF.